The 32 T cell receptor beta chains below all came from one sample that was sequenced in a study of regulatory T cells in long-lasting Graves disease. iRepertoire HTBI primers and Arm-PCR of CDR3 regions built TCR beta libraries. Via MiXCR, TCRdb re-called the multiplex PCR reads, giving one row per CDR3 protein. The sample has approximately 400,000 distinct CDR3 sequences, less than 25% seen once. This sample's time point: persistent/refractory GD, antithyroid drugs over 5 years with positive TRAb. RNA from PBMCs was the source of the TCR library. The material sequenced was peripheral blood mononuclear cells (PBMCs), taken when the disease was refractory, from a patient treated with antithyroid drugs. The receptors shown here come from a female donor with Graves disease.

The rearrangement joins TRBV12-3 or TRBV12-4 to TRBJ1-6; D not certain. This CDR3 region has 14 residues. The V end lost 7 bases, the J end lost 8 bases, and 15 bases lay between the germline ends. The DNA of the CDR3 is TGTGCCAGCACCCCATCCGGGTTGGATTCACCCCTCCACTTT. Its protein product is CASTPSGLDSPLHF.

The CDR3 sequence: CAWSLTVPSGNTIYF. The CDR3 DNA reads as TGTGCCTGGAGTTTGACAGTACCCTCTGGAAACACCATATATTTT. The rearrangement joins TRBV30 to TRBJ1-3, with D tentatively TRBD1 (5 bases). Trimming left V 2 bases short and J 0 bases short, with 11 bases between. Germline CDR1 GTSNPN, CDR2 SVGIG (reference sequence). CDR3 length: 15 residues.

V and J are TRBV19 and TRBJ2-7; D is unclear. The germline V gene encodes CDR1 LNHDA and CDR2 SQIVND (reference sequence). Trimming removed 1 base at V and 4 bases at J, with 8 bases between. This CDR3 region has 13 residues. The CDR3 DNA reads TGTGCCAGTAGTATAGGGCCTGATTACGAGCAGTACTTC. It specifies CASSIGPDYEQYF.

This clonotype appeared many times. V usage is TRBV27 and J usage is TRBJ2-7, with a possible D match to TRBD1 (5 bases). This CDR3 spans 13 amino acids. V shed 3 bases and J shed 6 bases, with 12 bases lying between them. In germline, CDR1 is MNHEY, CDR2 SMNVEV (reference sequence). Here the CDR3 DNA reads TGTGCCAGCAGTTTGGTGGTTAGGGGCGAGCAGTACTTC. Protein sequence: CASSLVVRGEQYF.

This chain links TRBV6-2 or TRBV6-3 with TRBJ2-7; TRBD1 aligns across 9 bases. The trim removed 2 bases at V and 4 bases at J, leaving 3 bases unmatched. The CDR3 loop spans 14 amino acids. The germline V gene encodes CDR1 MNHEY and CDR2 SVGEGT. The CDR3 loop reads CASSYGGQGYEQYF. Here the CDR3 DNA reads TGTGCCAGCAGTTACGGGGGACAGGGTTACGAGCAGTACTTC.

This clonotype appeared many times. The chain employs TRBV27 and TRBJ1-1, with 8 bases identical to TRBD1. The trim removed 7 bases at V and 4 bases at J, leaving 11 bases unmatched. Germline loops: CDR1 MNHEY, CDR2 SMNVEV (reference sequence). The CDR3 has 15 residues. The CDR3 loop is CASILVQGGLTEAFF. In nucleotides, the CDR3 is TGTGCCAGCATTCTCGTACAGGGGGGCCTCACTGAAGCTTTCTTT.

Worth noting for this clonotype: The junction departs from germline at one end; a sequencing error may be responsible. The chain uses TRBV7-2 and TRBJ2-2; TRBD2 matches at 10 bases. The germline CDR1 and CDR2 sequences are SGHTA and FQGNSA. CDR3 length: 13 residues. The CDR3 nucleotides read TGTGCCAGCAGCTTCCGAGCGGGAGGGCCACTTAATTTT. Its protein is CASSFRAGGPLNF.

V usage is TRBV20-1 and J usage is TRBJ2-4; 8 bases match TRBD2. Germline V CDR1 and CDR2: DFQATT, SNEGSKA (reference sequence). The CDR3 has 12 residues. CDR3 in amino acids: CRLAGFRDIQYF. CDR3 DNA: TGCAGGTTAGCGGGATTCCGGGACATTCAGTACTTC.

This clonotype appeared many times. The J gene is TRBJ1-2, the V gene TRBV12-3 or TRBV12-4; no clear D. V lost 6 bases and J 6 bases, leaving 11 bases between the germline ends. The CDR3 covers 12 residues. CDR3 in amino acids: CASSATLDGYTF. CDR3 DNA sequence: TGTGCCAGCAGCGCCACCCTTGATGGCTACACCTTC.

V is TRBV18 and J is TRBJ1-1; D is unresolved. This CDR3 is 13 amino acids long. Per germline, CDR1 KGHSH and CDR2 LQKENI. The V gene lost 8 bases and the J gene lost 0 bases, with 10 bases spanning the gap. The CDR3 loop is CASAGAVNTEAFF. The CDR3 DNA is TGTGCCAGCGCCGGAGCCGTGAACACTGAAGCTTTCTTT.

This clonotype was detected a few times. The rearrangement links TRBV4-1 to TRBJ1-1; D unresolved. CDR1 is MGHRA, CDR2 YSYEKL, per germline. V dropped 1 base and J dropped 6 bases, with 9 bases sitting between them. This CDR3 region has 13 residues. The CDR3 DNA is TGCGCCAGCAGCCAAGTTGGGCCCGCTGAAGCTTTCTTT. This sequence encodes CASSQVGPAEAFF.

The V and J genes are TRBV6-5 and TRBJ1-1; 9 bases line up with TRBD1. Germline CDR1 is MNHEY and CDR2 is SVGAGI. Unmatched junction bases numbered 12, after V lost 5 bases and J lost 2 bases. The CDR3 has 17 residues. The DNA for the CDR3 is TGTGCCAGCAGTCACTATAGGGGGACAGGGATTAACACTGAAGCTTTCTTT. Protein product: CASSHYRGTGINTEAFF.

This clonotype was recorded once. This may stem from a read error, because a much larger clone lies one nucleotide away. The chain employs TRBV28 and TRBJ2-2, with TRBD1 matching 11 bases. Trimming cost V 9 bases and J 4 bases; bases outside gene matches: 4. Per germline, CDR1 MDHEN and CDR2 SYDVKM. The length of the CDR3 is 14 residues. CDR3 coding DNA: TGTGCCAGTCTGGGGACAGGGGGCACCGGGGAGCTGTTTTTT. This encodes CASLGTGGTGELFF.

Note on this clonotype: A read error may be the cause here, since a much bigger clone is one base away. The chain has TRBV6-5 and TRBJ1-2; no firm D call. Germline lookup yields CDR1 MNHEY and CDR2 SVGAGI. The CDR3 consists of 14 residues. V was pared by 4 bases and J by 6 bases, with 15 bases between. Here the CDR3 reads CASSCSAASDGYTF. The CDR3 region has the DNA TGTGCCAGCAGTTGCTCCGCAGCGTCCGATGGCTACACCTTC.

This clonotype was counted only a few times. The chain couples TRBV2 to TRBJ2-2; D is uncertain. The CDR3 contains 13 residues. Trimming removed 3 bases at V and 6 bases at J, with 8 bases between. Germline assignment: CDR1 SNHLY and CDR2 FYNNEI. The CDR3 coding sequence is TGTGCCAGCAGTGAGGAAGGGTCCGGGGAGCTGTTTTTT. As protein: CASSEEGSGELFF. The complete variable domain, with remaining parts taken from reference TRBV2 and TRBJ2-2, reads EPEVTQTPSHQVTQMGQEVILRCVPISNHLYFYWYRQILGQKVEFLVSFYNNEISEKSEIFDDQFSVERPDGSNFTLKIRSTKLEDSAMYFCASSEEGSGELFFGEGSRLTVL.

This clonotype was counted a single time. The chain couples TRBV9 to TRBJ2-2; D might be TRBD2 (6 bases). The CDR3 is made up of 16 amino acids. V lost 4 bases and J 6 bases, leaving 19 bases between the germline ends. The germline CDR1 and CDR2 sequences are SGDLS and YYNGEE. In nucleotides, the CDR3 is TGTGCCAGCAGCCCAGAACTAGCTCTTGTAGCCGGGGAGCTGTTTTTT. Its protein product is CASSPELALVAGELFF.

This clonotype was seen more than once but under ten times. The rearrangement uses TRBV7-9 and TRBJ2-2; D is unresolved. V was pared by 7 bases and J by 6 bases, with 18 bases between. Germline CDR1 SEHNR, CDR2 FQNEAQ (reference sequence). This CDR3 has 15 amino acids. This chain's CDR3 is CASMDRVEIAGELFF. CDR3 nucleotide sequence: TGTGCCAGCATGGATAGAGTCGAAATTGCCGGGGAGCTGTTTTTT.

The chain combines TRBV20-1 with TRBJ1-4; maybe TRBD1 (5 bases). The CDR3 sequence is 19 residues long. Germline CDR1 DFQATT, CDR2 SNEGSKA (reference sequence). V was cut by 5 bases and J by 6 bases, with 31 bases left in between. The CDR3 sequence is CSASVFATPRGEMYEKLFF. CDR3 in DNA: TGCAGTGCTTCGGTATTCGCGACCCCAAGGGGAGAGATGTATGAAAAACTGTTTTTT.

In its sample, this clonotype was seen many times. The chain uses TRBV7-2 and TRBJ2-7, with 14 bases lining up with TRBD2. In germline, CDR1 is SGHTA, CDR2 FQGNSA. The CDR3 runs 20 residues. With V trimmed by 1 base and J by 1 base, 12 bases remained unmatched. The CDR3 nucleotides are TGTGCCAGCAGCTTAGTAGCGACTAGCGGGAGGGCCGTGTTATCCTACGAGCAGTACTTC. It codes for CASSLVATSGRAVLSYEQYF.

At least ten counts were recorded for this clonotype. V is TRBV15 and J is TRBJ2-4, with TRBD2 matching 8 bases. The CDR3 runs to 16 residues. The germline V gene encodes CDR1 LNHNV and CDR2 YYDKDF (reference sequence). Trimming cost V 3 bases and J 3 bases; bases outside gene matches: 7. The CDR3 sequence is CATSSPPGGSKNIQYF. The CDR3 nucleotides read TGTGCCACCAGCAGTCCTCCGGGGGGGAGCAAAAACATTCAGTACTTC.

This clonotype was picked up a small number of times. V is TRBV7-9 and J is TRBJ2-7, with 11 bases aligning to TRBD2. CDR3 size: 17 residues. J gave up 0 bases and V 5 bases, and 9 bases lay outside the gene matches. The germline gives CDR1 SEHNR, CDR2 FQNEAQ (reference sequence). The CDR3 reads CASSLPTGTSGSYEQYF. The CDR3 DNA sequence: TGTGCCAGCAGCCTGCCAACCGGGACTAGCGGCTCCTACGAGCAGTACTTC.

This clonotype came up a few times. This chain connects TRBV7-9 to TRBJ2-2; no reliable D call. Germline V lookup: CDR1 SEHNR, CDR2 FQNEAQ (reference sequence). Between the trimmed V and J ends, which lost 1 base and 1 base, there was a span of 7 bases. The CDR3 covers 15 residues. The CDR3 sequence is CASSLVKGNTGELFF. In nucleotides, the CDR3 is TGTGCCAGCAGCTTAGTGAAAGGGAACACCGGGGAGCTGTTTTTT.

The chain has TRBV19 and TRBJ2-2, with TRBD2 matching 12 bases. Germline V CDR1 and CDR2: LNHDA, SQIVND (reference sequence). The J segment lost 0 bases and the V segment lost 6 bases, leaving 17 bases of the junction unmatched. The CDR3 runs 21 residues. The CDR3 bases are TGTGCCAGTAGCCCGGGACTAGCGGGCGGAGGAGCCAATGCGAACACCGGGGAGCTGTTTTTT. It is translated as CASSPGLAGGGANANTGELFF.

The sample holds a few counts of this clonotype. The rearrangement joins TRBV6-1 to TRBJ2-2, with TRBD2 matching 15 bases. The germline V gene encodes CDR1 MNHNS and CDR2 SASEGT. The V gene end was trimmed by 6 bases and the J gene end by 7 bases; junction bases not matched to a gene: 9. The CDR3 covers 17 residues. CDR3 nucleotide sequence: TGTGCCAGCAGCCCAGGACTAGCGGGAGGGCCAATCGGGGAGCTGTTTTTT. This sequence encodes CASSPGLAGGPIGELFF.

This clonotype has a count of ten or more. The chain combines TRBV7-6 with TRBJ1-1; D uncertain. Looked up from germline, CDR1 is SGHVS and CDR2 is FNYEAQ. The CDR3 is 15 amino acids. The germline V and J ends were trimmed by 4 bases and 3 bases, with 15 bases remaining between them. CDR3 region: CASSSRQVLDTEAFF. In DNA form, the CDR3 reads TGTGCCAGCAGCTCGCGGCAGGTGTTGGACACTGAAGCTTTCTTT.

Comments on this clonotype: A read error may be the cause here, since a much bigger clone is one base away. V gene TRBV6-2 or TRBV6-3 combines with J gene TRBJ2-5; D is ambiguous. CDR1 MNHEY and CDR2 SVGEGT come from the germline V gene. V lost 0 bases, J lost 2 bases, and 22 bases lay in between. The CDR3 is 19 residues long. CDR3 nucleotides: TGTGCCAGCAGTTACTCGCTTAGTTCGGGTCCCTCGAAACAAGAGACCCAGTACTTC. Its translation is CASSYSLSSGPSKQETQYF.

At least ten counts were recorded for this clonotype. This CDR3 reads CASSLARGRPPYF. CDR3 coding DNA: TGTGCCAGCAGCTTAGCGCGGGGCAGACCGCCGTACTTC. V and J are TRBV7-2 and TRBJ2-5, with D possibly TRBD2 on 6 matching bases. This CDR3 region has 13 residues. The germline V gene encodes CDR1 SGHTA and CDR2 FQGNSA. V lost 0 bases and J lost 13, with 15 bases in between.

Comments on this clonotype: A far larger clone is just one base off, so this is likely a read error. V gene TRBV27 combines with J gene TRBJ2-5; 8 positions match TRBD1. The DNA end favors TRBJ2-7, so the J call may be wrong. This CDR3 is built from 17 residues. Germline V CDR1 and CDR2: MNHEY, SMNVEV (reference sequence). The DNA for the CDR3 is TGTGCCAGCAGTCCAAATATTCTCCAACAGGGGGACTACGAGCAGTACTTC. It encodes CASSPNILQQGDYEQYF.

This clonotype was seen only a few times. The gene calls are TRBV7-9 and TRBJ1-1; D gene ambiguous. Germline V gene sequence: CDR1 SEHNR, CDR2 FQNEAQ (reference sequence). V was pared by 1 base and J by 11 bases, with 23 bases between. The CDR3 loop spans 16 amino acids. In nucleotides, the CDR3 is TGTGCCAGCAGCTTAGGCCCGGGCCGGCGCATATTGGGGGCTTTCTTT. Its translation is CASSLGPGRRILGAFF.

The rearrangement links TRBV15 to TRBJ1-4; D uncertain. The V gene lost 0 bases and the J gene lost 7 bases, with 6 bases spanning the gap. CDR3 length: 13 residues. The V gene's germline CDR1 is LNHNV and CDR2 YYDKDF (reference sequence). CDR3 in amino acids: CATSREWGEKLFF. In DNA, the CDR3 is TGTGCCACCAGCAGAGAGTGGGGTGAAAAACTGTTTTTT.

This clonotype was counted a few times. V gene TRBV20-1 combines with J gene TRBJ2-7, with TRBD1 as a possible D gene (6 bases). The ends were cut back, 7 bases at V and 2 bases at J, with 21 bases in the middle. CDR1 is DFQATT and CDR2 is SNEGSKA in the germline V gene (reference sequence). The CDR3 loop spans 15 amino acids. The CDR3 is CSGSDSGTLPYEQYF. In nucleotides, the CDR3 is TGCAGTGGCTCGGACTCCGGGACACTCCCCTACGAGCAGTACTTC.

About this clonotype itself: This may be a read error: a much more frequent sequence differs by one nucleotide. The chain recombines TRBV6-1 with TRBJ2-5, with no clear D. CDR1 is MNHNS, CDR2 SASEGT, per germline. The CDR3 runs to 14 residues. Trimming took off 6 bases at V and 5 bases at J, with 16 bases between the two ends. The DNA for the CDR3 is TGTGCCAGCAGGGGATCCCCAGTGAGGGAGACCCAGTACTTC. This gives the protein CASRGSPVRETQYF.